The clone carrying this T cell receptor (beta chain) has only one observation. This entry comes from a study of blood T cell repertoires in COVID-19. As for the study in general: Collection of acute and convalescent COVID-19 samples took place in the United States, Italy and Spain.

The germline V gene encodes CDR1 KGHSH and CDR2 LQKENI. This CDR3 contains 15 residues. V trimming: 5 bases; J trimming: 1 base; junction bases outside the gene matches: 8. Original analysis: Estimation of nucleated cell counts was performed using reference gene primer amplification. The assay was immunoSEQ multiplex PCR, and TCRdb's table has in-frame clones only and misses some. From that table come the V and J calls and clone size; the DNA was used to work out D and trimming. The data contain 370,000 or so clones, roughly 86% of them singletons. Specimen: peripheral blood. The TCR comes from a human donor with acute or convalescent COVID-19. The donor label of this sample is uncertain. V is TRBV18 and J is TRBJ2-7; 7 nucleotides agree with TRBD2. CDR3: CASSAALAQSYEQYF. CDR3 coding DNA: TGTGCCAGCTCAGCCGCACTAGCGCAGTCCTACGAGCAGTACTTC.